The 27 T cell receptor beta chains reported below all come from one sample, sequenced in a study of blood T cell repertoires in COVID-19. Here immunoSEQ multiplex PCR was the method, and the copy in TCRdb shows in-frame clones only, minus some. The data show 200,000 to 250,000 clones, around 90% seen once. Source material: peripheral blood. Receptor source: a man between 60 and 75 years old with acute or convalescent COVID-19.

In this sample, this clone turned up a few times. This sequence joins TRBV12-3 or TRBV12-4 and TRBJ2-7; 8 bases fit TRBD2. Trimming took 6 bases from V and 2 from J; bases not matched to a gene: 3. This CDR3 is 13 amino acids long. The CDR3 bases are TGTGCCAGCAGAACAGCGGGGGCCTACGAGCAGTACTTC. Its translation is CASRTAGAYEQYF.

The chain has TRBV6-5 and TRBJ2-7, with D unresolved. Germline CDR1 is MNHEY and CDR2 is SVGAGI. CDR3 length equals 15 residues. Trimming removed 6 bases at V and 5 bases at J, with 20 bases between. CDR3 region: CASSGSPPRSHEQYF. CDR3 coding DNA: TGTGCCAGCAGCGGTTCCCCGCCTAGGAGCCACGAGCAGTACTTC.

This clone was found a few times. The chain combines TRBV25-1 with TRBJ2-7, with TRBD2 matching 7 bases. There are 16 residues in the CDR3. After removal of 1 base from V and 5 bases from J, the junction contained 11 bases not matched to a gene. Germline V gene lookup returns CDR1 MGHDK and CDR2 SYGVNS. CDR3 loop: CASSESPRGVSDEQYF. Written as DNA, the CDR3 is TGTGCCAGCAGTGAATCCCCCCGGGGGGTGAGCGACGAGCAGTACTTC.

The chain carries TRBV7-3 and TRBJ2-1, with TRBD2 matching over 7 bases. J lost 3 bases, V lost 4 bases, and 9 bases had no gene match. The germline V gene has CDR1 SGHTA and CDR2 FQGTGA. This CDR3 has 16 residues. The CDR3 region is CASSYRPGLHYNEQFF. CDR3 nucleotide sequence: TGTGCCAGCAGCTATAGACCGGGACTACACTACAATGAGCAGTTCTTC.

This clone showed up just once. As DNA, the CDR3 is TGTGCCAGCAGTGAAGATCTTTGGGACCAGGGGGCAGTCTATGGCTACACCTTC. This codes for CASSEDLWDQGAVYGYTF. V usage is TRBV6-1 and J usage is TRBJ1-2; 8 nucleotides match TRBD1. With 1 base clipped from V and 4 bases from J, the junction kept 14 bases outside the gene matches. Germline V CDR1 and CDR2: MNHNS, SASEGT. The CDR3 has 18 amino acids.

The rearrangement links TRBV10-2 to TRBJ2-2; TRBD2 matches at 7 bases. CDR1 and CDR2 (germline): WSHSY, SAAADI. The CDR3 runs 14 residues. V gave up 2 bases and J gave up 3 bases; unmatched junction bases: 0. The CDR3 protein is CASSEGLDTGELFF. CDR3 nucleotides: TGCGCCAGCAGTGAGGGACTAGACACCGGGGAGCTGTTTTTT.

A word on this clone: This specimen includes other DNA sequences encoding the same CDR3. The chain couples TRBV5-1 to TRBJ1-1; weak D call: TRBD1 (5 bases). The CDR3 runs to 15 residues. CDR1 and CDR2 from the germline V gene are SGHRS and YFSETQ. With 0 bases removed from V and 2 bases from J, the gap between germline ends came to 11 bases. The CDR3 DNA reads as TGCGCCAGCAGCTTGGGGGGCGGTCCTAACACTGAAGCTTTCTTT. The encoded protein is CASSLGGGPNTEAFF.

This sequence joins TRBV3-1 (or the pseudogene TRBV3-2) and TRBJ2-3; the D gene is possibly TRBD2 (7 bases). Between the trimmed V and J ends, which lost 1 base and 1 base, there was a span of 15 bases. CDR1 LGHDT and CDR2 YNNKEL come from the germline V gene (reference sequence). This CDR3 has 17 residues. CDR3 protein: CASSQAEGGWGTDTQYF. The CDR3 bases are TGTGCCAGCAGCCAAGCCGAGGGGGGGTGGGGCACAGATACGCAGTATTTT.

The gene calls are TRBV3-1 (or the pseudogene TRBV3-2) and TRBJ2-7; TRBD1 matches at 9 bases. The CDR3 sequence is 15 residues long. J gave up 4 bases and V 4 bases, and 8 bases lay outside the gene matches. Germline V gene lookup returns CDR1 LGHDT and CDR2 YNNKEL (reference sequence). CDR3 bases: TGTGCCAGCAGCCCCGACGCACAGGGGGCATACGAGCAGTACTTC. Residues: CASSPDAQGAYEQYF.

The gene calls are TRBV7-9 and TRBJ2-4; 12 nucleotides line up with TRBD1. The V and J ends lost 5 bases and 3 bases, in that order; junction bases with no gene match: 8. CDR3 length: 17 residues. Germline lookup yields CDR1 SEHNR and CDR2 FQNEAQ (reference sequence). The DNA of the CDR3 is TGTGCCAGCAGCCTGAAGGGACAGGGGGCGTACAAAAACATTCAGTACTTC. This translates into CASSLKGQGAYKNIQYF.

This chain joins TRBV5-4 and TRBJ2-7; 9 nucleotides match TRBD1. CDR1 and CDR2 from the germline V gene are SGHNT and YYREEE (reference sequence). This CDR3 region has 15 residues. The J segment lost 4 bases and the V segment lost 0 bases, leaving 5 bases of the junction unmatched. Here the CDR3 reads CASSLDGTGTYEQYF. The CDR3 coding sequence is TGTGCCAGCAGCTTGGACGGGACAGGGACTTACGAGCAGTACTTC.

This clone was seen only a few times. The J gene is TRBJ2-3, the V gene TRBV7-3, with D possibly TRBD1 on 6 matching bases. Trimming removed 1 base from V and 0 bases from J, with 29 bases in between. Germline lookup yields CDR1 SGHTA and CDR2 FQGTGA. This CDR3 has 22 amino acids. The CDR3 DNA reads TGTGCCAGCAGCTTAAAGGAAGGGCAGGGGCCGATGCCCTTGATTAGCACAGATACGCAGTATTTT. This encodes CASSLKEGQGPMPLISTDTQYF.

J is TRBJ1-5 and V is TRBV28, with unresolved D. V lost 3 bases to trimming and J lost 6 bases, with 6 bases between them. Looked up from germline, CDR1 is MDHEN and CDR2 is SYDVKM. CDR3 length: 12 residues. The CDR3 nucleotides are TGTGCCAGCAGTTTGCTAGGTCAGCCCCAGCATTTT. It translates to CASSLLGQPQHF.

The V call is TRBV7-9, the J call TRBJ1-5; maybe TRBD1 (5 bases). CDR3 length: 16 amino acids. The germline V and J ends were trimmed by 3 bases and 0 bases, with 12 bases remaining between them. The V gene's germline CDR1 is SEHNR and CDR2 FQNEAQ (reference sequence). CDR3 coding DNA: TGTGCCAGCAGCTTTGGTACAGGCCCTAGCAATCAGCCCCAGCATTTT. Translating gives CASSFGTGPSNQPQHF.

Concerning this clone itself: One end of the junction is discordant with germline, which a read error may explain. V usage is TRBV10-3 and J usage is TRBJ1-1, with 8 bases fitting TRBD1. The germline V gene encodes CDR1 ENHRY and CDR2 SYGVKD. CDR3 length: 15 amino acids. CDR3 nucleotide sequence: TGTGCCATCAGTTCGTGGGACAGGCGGAACGCTGAAGCTTTCTTT. It yields the protein CAISSWDRRNAEAFF.

The rearrangement joins TRBV7-3 to TRBJ2-2; no definite D call. V lost 5 bases and J lost 1, with 11 bases in between. Germline V lookup: CDR1 SGHTA, CDR2 FQGTGA. The CDR3 contains 15 residues. The CDR3 nucleotides are TGTGCCAGCAGCGCCAATGCGGTGAACACCGGGGAGCTGTTTTTT. It is translated as CASSANAVNTGELFF.

The chain couples TRBV6-2 or TRBV6-3 to TRBJ2-7; TRBD2 matches 15 bases. Trimming at V came to 6 bases and at J to 1 base, leaving 4 bases not matched to a gene. The CDR3 runs to 16 residues. Germline V gene lookup returns CDR1 MNHEY and CDR2 SVGEGT. CDR3 amino acids: CASSPGLAGGSYEQYF. CDR3 bases: TGTGCCAGCAGCCCGGGACTAGCGGGGGGATCCTACGAGCAGTACTTC.

The V call is TRBV7-2, the J call TRBJ2-5; D possibly corresponds to TRBD2 (5 bases). The germline CDR1 and CDR2 sequences are SGHTA and FQGNSA. This CDR3 spans 16 amino acids. Trimming cost V 1 base and J 5 bases, with 17 bases left between them. The DNA for the CDR3 is TGTGCCAGCAGCTTAGTAGCGCGGGCCACGGGGGAGACCCAGTACTTC. Translation: CASSLVARATGETQYF. Full variable domain (remainder filled in from reference TRBV7-2 and TRBJ2-5): GAGVSQSPSNKVTEKGKDVELRCDPISGHTALYWYRQSLGQGLEFLIYFQGNSAPDKSGLPSDRFSAERTGGSVSTLTIQRTQQEDSAVYLCASSLVARATGETQYFGPGTRLLVL.

The V gene is TRBV7-8, the J gene TRBJ1-5; D ambiguous. Trimming shortened V by 0 bases and J by 9 bases, and 9 bases separated the two germline ends. This CDR3 is built from 13 residues. Germline CDR1 is SGHVS and CDR2 is FQNEAQ. Written as DNA, the CDR3 is TGTGCCAGCAGCTTAGCTGGTTTCAGGCCCCAGCATTTT. Translating it yields CASSLAGFRPQHF.

The chain employs TRBV5-6 and TRBJ1-1; 9 bases match TRBD1. Germline V gene data show CDR1 as SGHDT and CDR2 as YYEEEE. V shed 4 bases, J shed 1 base, and the junction held 2 bases outside the gene matches. The CDR3 runs 14 residues. The CDR3 sequence: CASSGDRENTEAFF. The CDR3 DNA is TGTGCCAGCAGCGGGGACAGGGAGAACACTGAAGCTTTCTTT.

This chain joins TRBV7-9 and TRBJ1-5, with D possibly TRBD1 on 5 matching bases. With 1 base removed from V and 9 bases from J, the gap between germline ends came to 10 bases. The CDR3 contains 13 residues. Germline V gene lookup returns CDR1 SEHNR and CDR2 FQNEAQ (reference sequence). DNA of the CDR3: TGTGCCAGCAGCTTAGGACAGCTTGGGCCCCAGCATTTT. This codes for CASSLGQLGPQHF.

The chain combines TRBV7-2 with TRBJ2-2; 8 bases fit TRBD1. Germline V gene sequence: CDR1 SGHTA, CDR2 FQGNSA. V was pared by 5 bases and J by 6 bases, with 8 bases of the junction left unmatched. The CDR3 spans 15 residues. CDR3: CASSLRDRRAGELFF. CDR3 nucleotide sequence: TGTGCCAGCAGCCTAAGGGACAGGAGGGCCGGGGAGCTGTTTTTT.

The rearrangement joins TRBV7-9 to TRBJ2-2; D gene ambiguous. The germline V gene encodes CDR1 SEHNR and CDR2 FQNEAQ (reference sequence). Trimming shortened V by 9 bases and J by 0 bases, and 11 bases separated the two germline ends. The CDR3 runs to 14 residues. CDR3 nucleotides: TGTGCCAGGCCTTCCCAGACGAACACCGGGGAGCTGTTTTTT. Encoded protein: CARPSQTNTGELFF.

This clone was counted only a few times. The chain uses TRBV7-2 and TRBJ1-1, with D possibly being TRBD1 (5 bases). The CDR3 runs 14 residues. Trimming pared 5 bases from V and 1 base from J, leaving 11 bases between. CDR1 is SGHTA and CDR2 is FQGNSA in the germline V gene. The CDR3 sequence is CASSADNRNTEAFF. The CDR3 DNA is TGTGCCAGCAGCGCGGACAATAGGAACACTGAAGCTTTCTTT. The full variable domain, with the rest looked up from reference TRBV7-2 and TRBJ1-1, is GAGVSQSPSNKVTEKGKDVELRCDPISGHTALYWYRQSLGQGLEFLIYFQGNSAPDKSGLPSDRFSAERTGGSVSTLTIQRTQQEDSAVYLCASSADNRNTEAFFGQGTRLTVV.

The chain carries TRBV3-1 (or the pseudogene TRBV3-2) and TRBJ2-5, with 8 bases matching TRBD2. Germline CDR1 LGHDT, CDR2 YNNKEL (reference sequence). The CDR3 has 17 amino acids. The trim removed 0 bases at V and 3 bases at J, leaving 9 bases unmatched. The CDR3 bases are TGTGCCAGCAGCCAAGAAGGTGCCATTAGCGGGAAAGAGACCCAGTACTTC. This codes for CASSQEGAISGKETQYF.

The CDR3 region has the DNA TGCGCCAGCAGCTTTAGACAGGGAATGGGGGACATTCAGTACTTC. This sequence encodes CASSFRQGMGDIQYF. The chain couples TRBV5-1 to TRBJ2-4; 7 bases align to TRBD1. V was pared by 2 bases and J by 8 bases, with 10 bases of the junction left unmatched. Germline V gives CDR1 SGHRS, CDR2 YFSETQ. This CDR3 is 15 amino acids long.

The chain is built from TRBV27 and TRBJ2-1; TRBD1 agrees at 9 bases. This CDR3 is built from 15 residues. Trimming took 5 bases from V and 7 from J; bases not matched to a gene: 9. Germline V gives CDR1 MNHEY, CDR2 SMNVEV (reference sequence). The CDR3: CASSLGQGSRNEQFF. CDR3 bases: TGTGCCAGCAGTCTCGGACAGGGGAGTAGGAATGAGCAGTTCTTC.